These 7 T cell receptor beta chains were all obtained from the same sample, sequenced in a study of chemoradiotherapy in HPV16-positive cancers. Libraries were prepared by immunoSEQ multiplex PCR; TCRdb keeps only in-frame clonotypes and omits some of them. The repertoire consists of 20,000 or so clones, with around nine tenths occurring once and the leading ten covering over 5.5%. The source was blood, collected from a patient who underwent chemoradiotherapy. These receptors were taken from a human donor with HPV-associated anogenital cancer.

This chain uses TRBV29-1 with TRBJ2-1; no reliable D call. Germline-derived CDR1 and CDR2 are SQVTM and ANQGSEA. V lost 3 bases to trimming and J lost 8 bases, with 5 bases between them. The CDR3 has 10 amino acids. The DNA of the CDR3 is TGCAGCGTTGATCGGTATGAGCAGTTCTTC. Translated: CSVDRYEQFF.

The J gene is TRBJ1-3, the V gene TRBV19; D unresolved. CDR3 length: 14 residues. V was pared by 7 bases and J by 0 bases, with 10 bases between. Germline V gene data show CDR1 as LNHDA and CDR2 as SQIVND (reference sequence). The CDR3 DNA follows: TGTGCCAGTACGTCTACTAGCTCTGGAAACACCATATATTTT. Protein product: CASTSTSSGNTIYF.

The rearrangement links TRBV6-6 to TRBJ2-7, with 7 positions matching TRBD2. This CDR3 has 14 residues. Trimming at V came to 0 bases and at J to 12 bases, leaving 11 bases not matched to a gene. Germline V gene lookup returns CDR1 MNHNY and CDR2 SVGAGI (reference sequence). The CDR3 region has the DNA TGTGCCAGCAGTTACTCCGGGGAGGGGAGAGTTGCGTACTTC. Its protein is CASSYSGEGRVAYF.

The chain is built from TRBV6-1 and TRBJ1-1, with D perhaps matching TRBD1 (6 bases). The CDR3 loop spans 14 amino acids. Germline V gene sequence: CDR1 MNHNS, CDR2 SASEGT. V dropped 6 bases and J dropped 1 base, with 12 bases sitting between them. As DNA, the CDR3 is TGTGCCAGCAGGAGACCGGGACAGAACACTGAAGCTTTCTTT. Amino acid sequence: CASRRPGQNTEAFF.

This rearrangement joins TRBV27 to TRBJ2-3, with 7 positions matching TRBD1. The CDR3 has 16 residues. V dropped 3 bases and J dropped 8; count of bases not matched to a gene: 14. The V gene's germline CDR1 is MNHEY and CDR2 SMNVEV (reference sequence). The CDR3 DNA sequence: TGTGCCAGCAGTTTTAGGAGCGGACAGGCGGTAGGTACGCAGTATTTT. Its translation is CASSFRSGQAVGTQYF.

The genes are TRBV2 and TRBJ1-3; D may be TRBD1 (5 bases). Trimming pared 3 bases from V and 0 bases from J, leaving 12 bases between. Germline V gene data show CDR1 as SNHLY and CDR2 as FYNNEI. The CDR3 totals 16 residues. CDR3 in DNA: TGTGCCAGCAGTGACGCCAGGGCTTTCTCTGGAAACACCATATATTTT. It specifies CASSDARAFSGNTIYF. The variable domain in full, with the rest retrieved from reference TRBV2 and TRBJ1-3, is EPEVTQTPSHQVTQMGQEVILRCVPISNHLYFYWYRQILGQKVEFLVSFYNNEISEKSEIFDDQFSVERPDGSNFTLKIRSTKLEDSAMYFCASSDARAFSGNTIYFGEGSWLTVV.

The CDR3 region is CAWGGQGNGNTIYF. The CDR3 DNA reads as TGTGCCTGGGGGGGACAGGGGAATGGAAACACCATATATTTT. V is TRBV30 and J is TRBJ1-3; 10 nucleotides align to TRBD1. The V segment lost 5 bases and the J segment 3 bases; nucleotides outside the gene matches: 4. CDR3 length equals 14 residues. The germline V gene encodes CDR1 GTSNPN and CDR2 SVGIG (reference sequence).